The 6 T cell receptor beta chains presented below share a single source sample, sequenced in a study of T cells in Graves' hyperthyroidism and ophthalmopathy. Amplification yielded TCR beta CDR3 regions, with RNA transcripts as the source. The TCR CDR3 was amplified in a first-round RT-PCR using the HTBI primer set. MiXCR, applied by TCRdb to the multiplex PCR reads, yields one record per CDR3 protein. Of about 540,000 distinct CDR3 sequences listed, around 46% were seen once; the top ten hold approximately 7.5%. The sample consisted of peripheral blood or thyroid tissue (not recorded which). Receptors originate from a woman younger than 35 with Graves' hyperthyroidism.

The CDR3 coding sequence is TGCAGCTTGGGACAGGGGAGCCAAGAGACCCAGTACTTC. It is translated as CSLGQGSQETQYF. The J gene is TRBJ2-5, the V gene TRBV29-1, with 10 nucleotides matching TRBD1. In germline, CDR1 is SQVTM, CDR2 ANQGSEA. V lost 8 bases, J lost 1 base, and 4 bases stayed unmatched. CDR3 length: 13 amino acids.

The CDR3 coding sequence is TGTGCCAGCAGCTCCGGACAGGGGGCCGCGAACACCGGGGAGCTGTTTTTT. Protein: CASSSGQGAANTGELFF. The rearrangement links TRBV9 to TRBJ2-2; 11 nucleotides agree with TRBD1. This CDR3 is 17 amino acids long. The V gene's germline CDR1 is SGDLS and CDR2 YYNGEE. The V gene end was trimmed by 4 bases and the J gene end by 0 bases; junction bases not matched to a gene: 5.

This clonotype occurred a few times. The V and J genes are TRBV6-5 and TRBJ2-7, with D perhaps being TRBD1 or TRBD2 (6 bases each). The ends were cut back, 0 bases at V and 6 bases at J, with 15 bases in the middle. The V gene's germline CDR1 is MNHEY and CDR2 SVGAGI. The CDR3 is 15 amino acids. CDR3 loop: CASSYSLGGPREQYF. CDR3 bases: TGTGCCAGCAGTTACTCACTCGGGGGCCCTCGCGAGCAGTACTTC.

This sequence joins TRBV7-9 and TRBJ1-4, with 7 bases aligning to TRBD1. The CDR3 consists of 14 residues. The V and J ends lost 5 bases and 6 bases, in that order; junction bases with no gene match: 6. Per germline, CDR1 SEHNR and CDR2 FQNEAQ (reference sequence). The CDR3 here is CASSQVGTDEKLFF. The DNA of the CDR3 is TGTGCCAGCAGCCAAGTGGGGACAGATGAAAAACTGTTTTTT. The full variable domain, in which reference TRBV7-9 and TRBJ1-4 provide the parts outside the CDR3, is DTGVSQNPRHKITKRGQNVTFRCDPISEHNRLYWYRQTLGQGPEFLTYFQNEAQLEKSRLLSDRFSAERPKGSFSTLEIQRTEQGDSAMYLCASSQVGTDEKLFFGSGTQLSVL.

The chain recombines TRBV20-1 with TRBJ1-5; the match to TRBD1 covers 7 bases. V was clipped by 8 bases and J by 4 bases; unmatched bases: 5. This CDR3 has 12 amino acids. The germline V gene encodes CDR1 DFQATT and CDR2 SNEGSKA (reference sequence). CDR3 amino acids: CSPDRENQPQHF. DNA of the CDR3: TGCAGTCCCGACAGGGAGAATCAGCCCCAGCATTTT.

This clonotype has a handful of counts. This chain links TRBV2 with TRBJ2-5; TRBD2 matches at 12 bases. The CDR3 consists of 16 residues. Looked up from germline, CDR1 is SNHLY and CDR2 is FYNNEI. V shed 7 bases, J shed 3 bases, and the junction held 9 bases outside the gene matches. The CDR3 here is CASKLTPSGGEETQYF. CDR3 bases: TGTGCCAGCAAATTGACGCCTAGCGGGGGGGAAGAGACCCAGTACTTC.